This TCR beta chain was obtained from a study of blood T cell repertoires in COVID-19. For the study at large: T cells, B-cell-depleted T cells, or PBMCs provided the cDNA or gDNA that served as material.

Per the germline V gene, CDR1 is MNHEY and CDR2 is SVGAGI. There are 15 residues in the CDR3. V trimming: 9 bases; J trimming: 4 bases; junction bases outside the gene matches: 12. This clone showed up just once. Authors' methods: Nucleated cell counts were estimated from reference gene primer amplification. Here immunoSEQ multiplex PCR was the method, and the copy in TCRdb shows in-frame clones only, minus some. V, J and clone size were drawn from that table, and D and trimming were deduced from the DNA. The sample lists about 64,000 clones, about three quarters occurring once. This clonotype was sampled from a human donor in a cohort sampled during active COVID-19. The V gene is TRBV6-5, the J gene TRBJ1-3, with TRBD1 matching over 7 bases. The sequenced sample was peripheral blood. The CDR3 DNA sequence: TGTGCCAGTTACCGGGACAGTTCCCCGGGAAACACCATATATTTT. It translates to CASYRDSSPGNTIYF.